This TCR beta chain was found in a study of blood T cell repertoires in COVID-19. Study-level information: Some COVID-19 samples were acute and others convalescent; all came from the United States, Italy and Spain.

This clone was detected once. The germline gives CDR1 SEHNR, CDR2 FQNEAQ (reference sequence). V lost 5 bases to trimming and J lost 7 bases, with 15 bases between them. This CDR3 contains 14 residues. How the authors handled the data: Amplification from reference gene primers served as the basis for estimated nucleated cell counts. Sequencing used immunoSEQ multiplex PCR; TCRdb keeps in-frame clones, though not all of them. V and J calls and clone size are as listed in that table; D and trimming were resolved from the DNA. The data hold 70,000 or so clones, with 90% observed a single time. The chain combines TRBV7-9 with TRBJ2-1; no reliable D call. The receptor comes from a woman aged 18-29 years with acute or convalescent COVID-19. The specimen sequenced was peripheral blood. CDR3 nucleotide sequence: TGTGCCAGCAGCGCAAAGGAAAGCGTGAATGAGCAGTTCTTC. Its protein product is CASSAKESVNEQFF.